This T cell receptor (beta chain) was identified in a study of blood T cell repertoires in COVID-19. On the study more broadly: Acute and convalescent COVID-19 samples came from the United States, Italy and Spain.

TCRdb's copy holds only in-frame clones and misses some; the assay was immunoSEQ multiplex PCR. The data show hundreds of thousands of clones, 84% seen once. Germline CDR1 and CDR2: SGHVS and FQNEAQ. Trimming cost V 7 bases and J 6 bases; bases outside gene matches: 9. The CDR3 totals 16 residues. The rearrangement links TRBV7-8 to TRBJ2-3, with 14 nucleotides matching TRBD2. This TCR came from a human donor in a cohort sampled during active COVID-19. Sequencing input: peripheral blood. The CDR3 loop reads CASNRLAGGPLDTQYF. CDR3 DNA: TGTGCCAGCAACAGACTAGCGGGAGGGCCATTGGATACGCAGTATTTT.